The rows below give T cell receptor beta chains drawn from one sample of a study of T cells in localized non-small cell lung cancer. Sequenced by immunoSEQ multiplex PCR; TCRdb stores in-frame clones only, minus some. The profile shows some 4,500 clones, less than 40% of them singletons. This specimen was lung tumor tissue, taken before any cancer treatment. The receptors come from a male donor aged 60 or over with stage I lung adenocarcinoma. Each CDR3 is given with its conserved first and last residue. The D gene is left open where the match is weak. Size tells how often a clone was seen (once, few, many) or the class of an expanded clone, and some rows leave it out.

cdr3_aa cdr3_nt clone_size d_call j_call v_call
CASSEEPNTEAFF TGTGCCAGCAGCGAAGAACCGAACACTGAAGCTTTCTTT medium-sized - TRBJ1-1 TRBV7-1
CASGLDPGADTQYF TGTGCTAGTGGTTTGGACCCTGGGGCAGATACGCAGTATTTT - - TRBJ2-3 TRBV12-5
CASSFAGTTNTEAFF TGTGCCAGCAGCTTTGCCGGGACCACGAACACTGAAGCTTTCTTT - - TRBJ1-1 TRBV11-3
CASSPDSSSEAFF TGTGCCAGTAGCCCGGACAGTTCTTCTGAAGCTTTCTTT few - TRBJ1-1 TRBV19
CAWTTSGGPTDTQYF TGTGCCTGGACCACTAGCGGGGGTCCCACAGATACGCAGTATTTT - TRBD2 TRBJ2-3 TRBV30
CASSHHPLDNEQFF TGTGCCAGCAGCCACCATCCCCTCGACAATGAGCAGTTCTTC few - TRBJ2-1 TRBV11-3
CASTPARFTDTQYF TGTGCCAGTACCCCAGCACGTTTCACAGATACGCAGTATTTT - - TRBJ2-3 TRBV19
CASSKQGVRDEQYF TGTGCCAGCAGCAAACAGGGAGTAAGGGACGAGCAGTACTTC medium-sized - TRBJ2-7 TRBV6-8
CASSPLPAGLNEKLFF TGTGCCAGCTCACCATTACCGGCAGGTTTAAATGAAAAACTGTTTTTT - - TRBJ1-4 TRBV18
CASSQGQHTGELFF TGCGCCAGCAGCCAGGGACAGCACACCGGGGAGCTGTTTTTT few TRBD1 TRBJ2-2 TRBV23-1
CASIKDRGLGQPQHF TGTGCCAGTATCAAGGACAGAGGGTTAGGGCAGCCCCAGCATTTT - - TRBJ1-5 TRBV19
CASRGLGGGLNTEAFF TGTGCCAGCAGGGGACTCGGAGGGGGGTTGAACACTGAAGCTTTCTTT - - TRBJ1-1 TRBV6-8
CASSPSGGSYNEQFF TGTGCCAGCAGCCCAAGCGGGGGGTCCTACAATGAGCAGTTCTTC few TRBD2 TRBJ2-1 TRBV11-3
CAFASQGKGNTEAFF TGTGCCTTCGCCTCACAGGGAAAGGGCAACACTGAAGCTTTCTTT few - TRBJ1-1 TRBV30
CASSRGGMSYEQYF TGCGCCAGCAGTCGTGGTGGGATGTCCTACGAGCAGTACTTC - - TRBJ2-7 TRBV23-1
CSVESPGPGGGETQYF TGCAGCGTTGAATCACCGGGCCCCGGAGGAGGAGAGACCCAGTACTTC - - TRBJ2-5 TRBV29-1
CASSQPGGSGGQPQHF TGCGCCAGCAGTCAACCAGGGGGTAGTGGGGGTCAGCCCCAGCATTTT once TRBD1 TRBJ1-5 TRBV23-1
CASSARIFRTLVNEKLFF TGTGCCAGCAGTGCCAGGATTTTTCGGACGCTCGTCAATGAAAAACTGTTTTTT few - TRBJ1-4 TRBV6-8
CASSLGPGAYEQYF TGTGCCAGCAGCTTAGGGCCGGGAGCCTACGAGCAGTACTTC medium-sized - TRBJ2-7 TRBV11-3
CASSDLQGDGYTF TGTGCCAGCAGTGACTTACAGGGAGATGGCTACACCTTC medium-sized - TRBJ1-2 TRBV9
CASSRTVSSYEQYF TGTGCCAGCAGTCGGACAGTTTCATCCTACGAGCAGTACTTC - - TRBJ2-7 TRBV11-3
CASSVAEFGNEQYF TGTGCCAGCAGCGTAGCAGAGTTTGGCAACGAGCAGTACTTC medium-sized - TRBJ2-7 TRBV9